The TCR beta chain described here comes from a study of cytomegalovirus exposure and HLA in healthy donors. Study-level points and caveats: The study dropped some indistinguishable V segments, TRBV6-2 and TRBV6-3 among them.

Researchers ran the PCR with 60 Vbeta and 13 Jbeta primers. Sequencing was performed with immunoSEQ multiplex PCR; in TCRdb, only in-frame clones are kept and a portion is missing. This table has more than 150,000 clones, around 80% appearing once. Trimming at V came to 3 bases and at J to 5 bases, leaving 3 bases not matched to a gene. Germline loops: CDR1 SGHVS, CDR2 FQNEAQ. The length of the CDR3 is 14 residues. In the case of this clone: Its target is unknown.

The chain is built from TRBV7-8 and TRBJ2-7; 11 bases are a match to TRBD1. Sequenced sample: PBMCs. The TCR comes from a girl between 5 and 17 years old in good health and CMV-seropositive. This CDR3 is CASSFRDRGDEQYF. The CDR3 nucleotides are TGTGCCAGCAGCTTCCGGGACAGGGGGGACGAGCAGTACTTC.